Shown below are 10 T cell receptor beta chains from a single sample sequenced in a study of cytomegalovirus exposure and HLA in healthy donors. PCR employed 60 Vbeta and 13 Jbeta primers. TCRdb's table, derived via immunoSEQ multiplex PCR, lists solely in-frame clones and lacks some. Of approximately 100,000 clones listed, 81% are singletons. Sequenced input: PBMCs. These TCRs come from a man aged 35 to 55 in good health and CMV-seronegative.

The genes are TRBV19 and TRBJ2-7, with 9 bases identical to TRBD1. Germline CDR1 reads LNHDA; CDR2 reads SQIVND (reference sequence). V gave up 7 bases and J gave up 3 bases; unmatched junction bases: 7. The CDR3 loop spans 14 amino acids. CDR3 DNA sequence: TGTGCCAGTAAGGTGACAGGGGGGAGCTACGAGCAGTACTTC. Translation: CASKVTGGSYEQYF. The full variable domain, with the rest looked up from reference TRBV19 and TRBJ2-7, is DGGITQSPKYLFRKEGQNVTLSCEQNLNHDAMYWYRQDPGQGLRLIYYSQIVNDFQKGDIAEGYSVSREKKESFPLTVTSAQKNPTAFYLCASKVTGGSYEQYFGPGTRLTVT.

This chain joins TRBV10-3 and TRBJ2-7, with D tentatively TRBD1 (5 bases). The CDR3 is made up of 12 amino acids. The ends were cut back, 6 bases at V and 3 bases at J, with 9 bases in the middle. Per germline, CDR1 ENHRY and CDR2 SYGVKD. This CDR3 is CAIRDTNYEQYF. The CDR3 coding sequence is TGTGCCATCAGGGACACGAACTACGAGCAGTACTTC.

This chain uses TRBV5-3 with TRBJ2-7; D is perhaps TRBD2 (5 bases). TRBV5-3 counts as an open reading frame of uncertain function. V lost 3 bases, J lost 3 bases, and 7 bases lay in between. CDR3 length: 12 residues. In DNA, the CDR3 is TGTGCCAGAAGCTCCGGGGACTACGAGCAGTACTTC. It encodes CARSSGDYEQYF.

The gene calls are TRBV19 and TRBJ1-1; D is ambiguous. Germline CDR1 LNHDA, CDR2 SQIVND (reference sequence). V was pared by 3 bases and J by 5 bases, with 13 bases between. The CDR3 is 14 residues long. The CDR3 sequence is CASSMRAGGTEAFF. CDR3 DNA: TGTGCCAGTAGTATGAGGGCCGGAGGTACTGAAGCTTTCTTT. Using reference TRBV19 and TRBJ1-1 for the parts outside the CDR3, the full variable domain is DGGITQSPKYLFRKEGQNVTLSCEQNLNHDAMYWYRQDPGQGLRLIYYSQIVNDFQKGDIAEGYSVSREKKESFPLTVTSAQKNPTAFYLCASSMRAGGTEAFFGQGTRLTVV.

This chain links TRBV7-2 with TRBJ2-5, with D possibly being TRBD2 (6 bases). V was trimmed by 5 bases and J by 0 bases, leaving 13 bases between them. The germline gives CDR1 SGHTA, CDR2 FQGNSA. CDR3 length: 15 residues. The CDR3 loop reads CASSRGGVYQETQYF. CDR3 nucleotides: TGTGCCAGCAGCCGAGGAGGGGTGTACCAAGAGACCCAGTACTTC.

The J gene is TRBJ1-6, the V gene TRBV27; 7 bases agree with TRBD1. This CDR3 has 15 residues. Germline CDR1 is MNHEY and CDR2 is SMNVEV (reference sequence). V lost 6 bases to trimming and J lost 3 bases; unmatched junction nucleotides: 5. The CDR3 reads CASRGTALYNSPLHF. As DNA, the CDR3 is TGTGCCAGCAGGGGGACAGCGCTCTATAATTCACCCCTCCACTTT.

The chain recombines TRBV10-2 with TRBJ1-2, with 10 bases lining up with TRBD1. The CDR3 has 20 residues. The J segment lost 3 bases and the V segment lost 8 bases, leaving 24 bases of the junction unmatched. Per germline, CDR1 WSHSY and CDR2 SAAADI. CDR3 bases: TGCGCCAGCCTAGGGACAGGGGTCGACTCCCTGGGGGTCCGTCACTATGGCTACACCTTC. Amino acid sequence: CASLGTGVDSLGVRHYGYTF.

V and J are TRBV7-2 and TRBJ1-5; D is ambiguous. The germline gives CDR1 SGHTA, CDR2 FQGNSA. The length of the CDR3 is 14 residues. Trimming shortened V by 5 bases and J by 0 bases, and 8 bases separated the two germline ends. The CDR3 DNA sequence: TGTGCCAGCAGCCAGTTTTATAGCAATCAGCCCCAGCATTTT. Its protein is CASSQFYSNQPQHF.

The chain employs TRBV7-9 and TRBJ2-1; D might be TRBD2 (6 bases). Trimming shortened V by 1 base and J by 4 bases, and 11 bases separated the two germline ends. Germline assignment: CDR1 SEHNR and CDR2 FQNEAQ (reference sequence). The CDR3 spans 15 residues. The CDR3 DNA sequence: TGTGCCAGCAGCTTAGTAGGTGGGGGGTACAATGAGCAGTTCTTC. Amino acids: CASSLVGGGYNEQFF. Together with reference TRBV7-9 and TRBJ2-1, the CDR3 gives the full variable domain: DTGVSQNPRHKITKRGQNVTFRCDPISEHNRLYWYRQTLGQGPEFLTYFQNEAQLEKSRLLSDRFSAERPKGSFSTLEIQRTEQGDSAMYLCASSLVGGGYNEQFFGPGTRLTVL.

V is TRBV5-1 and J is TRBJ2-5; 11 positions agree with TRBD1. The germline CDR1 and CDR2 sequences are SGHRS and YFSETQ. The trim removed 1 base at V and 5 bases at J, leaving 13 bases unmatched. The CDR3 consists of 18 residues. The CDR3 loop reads CASSLMVGQGAIVETQYF. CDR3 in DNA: TGCGCCAGCAGCTTGATGGTTGGACAGGGGGCGATTGTGGAGACCCAGTACTTC.